These 22 T cell receptor beta chains were all obtained from the same sample, sequenced in a study of cytomegalovirus exposure and HLA in healthy donors. The PCR used 60 Vbeta and 13 Jbeta primers. Produced via immunoSEQ multiplex PCR; TCRdb's table is partial and in-frame only. Of about 180,000 clones listed, under 85% are singletons. The specimen sequenced was PBMCs. The receptors were gathered from a human donor in good health.

This chain links TRBV15 with TRBJ2-3; D not resolved. In germline, CDR1 is LNHNV, CDR2 YYDKDF (reference sequence). The V gene lost 5 bases and the J gene lost 2 bases, with 14 bases spanning the gap. The CDR3 runs to 15 residues. For the CDR3, the DNA is TGTGCCACCAGCGGTCGGCAGGTCCTCACAGATACGCAGTATTTT. Translated: CATSGRQVLTDTQYF.

This sequence joins TRBV6-5 and TRBJ1-2; D remains ambiguous. Germline V gene data show CDR1 as MNHEY and CDR2 as SVGAGI. This CDR3 contains 13 residues. V was clipped by 0 bases and J by 6 bases, with 8 bases between them. The CDR3 spells CASSYSLADGYTF. CDR3 bases: TGTGCCAGCAGTTACTCGCTCGCAGATGGCTACACCTTC.

The V call is TRBV19, the J call TRBJ1-5; D call uncertain. The CDR3 contains 16 residues. V was shortened by 4 bases and J by 0 bases, with 13 bases between the two germline ends. Germline CDR1 LNHDA, CDR2 SQIVND (reference sequence). CDR3 residues: CASSTAPGSSNQPQHF. CDR3 coding DNA: TGTGCCAGTAGTACCGCGCCGGGGAGTAGCAATCAGCCCCAGCATTTT.

The chain recombines TRBV7-2 with TRBJ2-5; 10 nucleotides line up with TRBD2. The CDR3 is 14 amino acids. Germline loops: CDR1 SGHTA, CDR2 FQGNSA. V lost 5 bases to trimming and J lost 1 base; unmatched junction nucleotides: 1. The CDR3 nucleotides are TGTGCCAGCAGCAGCGGGAGGGGCCAAGAGACCCAGTACTTC. Its protein is CASSSGRGQETQYF.

V and J are TRBV2 and TRBJ2-7; TRBD2 agrees at 7 bases. V dropped 1 base and J dropped 0; count of bases not matched to a gene: 9. CDR1 SNHLY and CDR2 FYNNEI come from the germline V gene. CDR3 length equals 17 residues. The CDR3 loop is CASSEGLGGGFSYEQYF. CDR3 bases: TGTGCCAGCAGTGAAGGGTTAGGCGGGGGATTCTCCTACGAGCAGTACTTC.

This rearrangement joins TRBV19 to TRBJ2-5, with 10 nucleotides matching TRBD2. J lost 5 bases, V lost 7 bases, and 7 bases had no gene match. The length of the CDR3 is 14 residues. CDR1 LNHDA and CDR2 SQIVND come from the germline V gene (reference sequence). CDR3 region: CASKRTSGLETQYF. CDR3 nucleotides: TGTGCCAGTAAAAGGACTAGCGGCTTGGAGACCCAGTACTTC.

The chain links TRBV30 to TRBJ1-1, with a possible D match to TRBD1 (6 bases). Germline V gives CDR1 GTSNPN, CDR2 SVGIG (reference sequence). This CDR3 is 13 amino acids long. Trimming stripped 3 bases from V and 1 base from J, with 9 bases between. The CDR3 DNA reads as TGTGCCTGGAGGTTGGACAGGAACACTGAAGCTTTCTTT. Encoded protein: CAWRLDRNTEAFF. Together with reference TRBV30 and TRBJ1-1, the CDR3 gives the full variable domain: SQTIHQWPATLVQPVGSPLSLECTVEGTSNPNLYWYRQAAGRGLQLLFYSVGIGQISSEVPQNLSASRPQDRQFILSSKKLLLSDSGFYLCAWRLDRNTEAFFGQGTRLTVV.

This chain joins TRBV2 and TRBJ2-1; 7 bases are shared with TRBD2. V shed 6 bases, J shed 4 bases, and the junction held 6 bases outside the gene matches. Germline-derived CDR1 and CDR2 are SNHLY and FYNNEI. CDR3 size: 14 residues. The CDR3 reads CASSGLVGYNEQFF. The CDR3 DNA is TGTGCCAGCAGCGGACTAGTGGGGTACAATGAGCAGTTCTTC.

The CDR3 is CASRSPGQGAGELFF. The CDR3 DNA reads as TGTGCCAGCAGGTCCCCGGGACAGGGGGCCGGGGAGCTGTTTTTT. The chain recombines TRBV6-5 with TRBJ2-2; 11 bases agree with TRBD1. V lost 6 bases and J lost 6; bases outside the gene matches: 6. The CDR3 has 15 residues. Looked up from germline, CDR1 is MNHEY and CDR2 is SVGAGI.

The CDR3 region is CASGLIIGRGVERGPYNEQFF. CDR3 DNA: TGTGCTAGTGGTTTGATAATTGGTAGGGGGGTGGAGCGGGGGCCTTACAATGAGCAGTTCTTC. The chain is built from TRBV12-5 and TRBJ2-1; 8 bases match TRBD2. Trimming at V came to 2 bases and at J to 4 bases, leaving 22 bases not matched to a gene. Germline values: CDR1 LGHNT, CDR2 FRNRAP. CDR3 length: 21 residues.

This chain links TRBV6-6 with TRBJ1-5; TRBD1 agrees at 10 bases. The CDR3 loop spans 16 amino acids. The V and J ends lost 6 bases and 2 bases, in that order; junction bases with no gene match: 7. Germline loops: CDR1 MNHNY, CDR2 SVGAGI (reference sequence). CDR3 sequence: CASRPRQGAGNQPQHF. DNA for the CDR3: TGTGCCAGCAGACCCCGACAGGGGGCAGGCAATCAGCCCCAGCATTTT.

This clone was seen a single time. The chain has TRBV7-9 and TRBJ2-3; maybe TRBD2 (6 bases). Per germline, CDR1 SEHNR and CDR2 FQNEAQ (reference sequence). V was clipped by 2 bases and J by 5 bases, with 14 bases between them. This CDR3 contains 15 residues. The CDR3 reads CASSLSGAGQDTQYF. In DNA form, the CDR3 reads TGTGCCAGCAGCTTATCGGGTGCGGGGCAAGATACGCAGTATTTT. Together with reference TRBV7-9 and TRBJ2-3, the CDR3 gives the full variable domain: DTGVSQNPRHKITKRGQNVTFRCDPISEHNRLYWYRQTLGQGPEFLTYFQNEAQLEKSRLLSDRFSAERPKGSFSTLEIQRTEQGDSAMYLCASSLSGAGQDTQYFGPGTRLTVL.

The chain couples TRBV7-3 to TRBJ2-7; possible D gene TRBD1, 5 bases. In germline, CDR1 is SGHTA, CDR2 FQGTGA. Deletions cut 1 base from V and 5 bases from J, with 6 bases between. CDR3 length: 12 residues. The CDR3 sequence is CASSLIGDEQYF. In DNA, the CDR3 is TGTGCCAGCAGCTTAATAGGGGACGAGCAGTACTTC.

The chain carries TRBV6-1 and TRBJ2-7; TRBD1 might be the D (5 bases). Germline V CDR1 and CDR2: MNHNS, SASEGT. Trimming left V 3 bases short and J 0 bases short, with 18 bases between. The CDR3 loop spans 17 amino acids. CDR3 amino acids: CASSEAGFSIGSYEQYF. CDR3 sequence (DNA): TGTGCCAGCAGTGAGGCAGGGTTCAGTATAGGCTCCTACGAGCAGTACTTC.

This chain uses TRBV6-1 with TRBJ2-1, with a possible D match to TRBD1 (5 bases). With 5 bases removed from V and 5 bases from J, the gap between germline ends came to 13 bases. Germline-derived CDR1 and CDR2 are MNHNS and SASEGT. The CDR3 is 14 amino acids. CDR3 protein: CASSWGWTNNEQFF. As DNA, the CDR3 is TGTGCCAGCAGTTGGGGCTGGACAAACAATGAGCAGTTCTTC.

This clone was picked up a small number of times. The identical CDR3 is also encoded by other nucleotide sequences in the sample. The CDR3 DNA follows: TGTGCCAGCAGCTCATTAGCGGGGGCCGCCTACGAGCAGTACTTC. As protein: CASSSLAGAAYEQYF. The rearrangement uses TRBV7-2 and TRBJ2-7; 9 bases agree with TRBD2. In germline, CDR1 is SGHTA, CDR2 FQGNSA. The CDR3 sequence is 15 residues long. The J segment lost 2 bases and the V segment lost 4 bases, leaving 6 bases of the junction unmatched.

V gene TRBV1 combines with J gene TRBJ1-4. TRBV1 counts as a pseudogene. The CDR3 contains 18 residues. The CDR3 reads CTSSQEWRGQTTNEKLFF. CDR3 coding DNA: TGCACCAGCAGCCAAGAGTGGCGGGGCCAAACAACTAATGAAAAACTGTTTTTT.

The chain has TRBV18 and TRBJ2-7, with TRBD2 identical over 8 bases. Germline V CDR1 and CDR2: KGHSH, LQKENI. J gave up 0 bases and V 0 bases, and 7 bases lay outside the gene matches. The CDR3 length is 17 residues. The CDR3 here is CASSPPISGGTSYEQYF. CDR3 nucleotide sequence: TGTGCCAGCTCACCACCGATCAGCGGGGGCACCTCCTACGAGCAGTACTTC. The whole variable domain, remainder taken from reference TRBV18 and TRBJ2-7, is NAGVMQNPRHLVRRRGQEARLRCSPMKGHSHVYWYRQLPEEGLKFMVYLQKENIIDESGMPKERFSAEFPKEGPSILRIQQVVRGDSAAYFCASSPPISGGTSYEQYFGPGTRLTVT.

The V gene is TRBV7-9, the J gene TRBJ2-1; D not resolved. This CDR3 spans 16 amino acids. Between the trimmed V and J ends, which lost 5 bases and 0 bases, there was a span of 14 bases. Per the germline V gene, CDR1 is SEHNR and CDR2 is FQNEAQ (reference sequence). Here the CDR3 DNA reads TGTGCCAGCAGCGCGGAAGTCGCTAGCTCCTACAATGAGCAGTTCTTC. Its protein product is CASSAEVASSYNEQFF.

The V call is TRBV27, the J call TRBJ2-3; 8 bases match TRBD1. Trimming took 7 bases from V and 0 from J; bases not matched to a gene: 9. This CDR3 has 16 amino acids. Germline CDR1 is MNHEY and CDR2 is SMNVEV (reference sequence). CDR3 DNA sequence: TGTGCCAGCAAACTCAGGCAGGGGGCGAGCACAGATACGCAGTATTTT. As protein: CASKLRQGASTDTQYF.

This clone has a single count. The chain uses TRBV6-5 and TRBJ1-6, with 7 bases fitting TRBD1. This CDR3 comprises 16 residues. With 0 bases clipped from V and 6 bases from J, the junction kept 5 bases outside the gene matches. Germline CDR1 MNHEY, CDR2 SVGAGI. The CDR3 coding sequence is TGTGCCAGCAGTTACTCGACAGGGAGTGGTAATTCACCCCTCCACTTT. This codes for CASSYSTGSGNSPLHF.

CDR3 DNA sequence: TGTGCCAGCAGCTTAGGGTCTAGCGGGGATACGCAGTATTTT. The encoded protein is CASSLGSSGDTQYF. The chain joins TRBV11-3 to TRBJ2-3; 8 nucleotides match TRBD2. The CDR3 contains 14 residues. The V gene's germline CDR1 is SGHNT and CDR2 YENEEA. The V segment lost 1 base and the J segment 6 bases; nucleotides outside the gene matches: 3.